The clone carrying this TCR beta chain was observed once. The data originate from a study of T cell changes during pregnancy in multiple sclerosis. The CDR3 sequence is 16 residues long. CDR1 and CDR2 (germline): SGHAT, FQNNGV. The ends lost 4 bases at V and 0 bases at J; junction bases unmatched: 4. TCRdb's table, derived via immunoSEQ multiplex PCR, lists solely in-frame clones and lacks some. The table records tens of thousands of clones, around 93% of them present only once. The sequence came from a female donor with multiple sclerosis, enrolled in a pregnancy study. The sequencing here drew on CD8+ T cells from peripheral blood mononuclear cells, taken in the first trimester of pregnancy. The chain couples TRBV11-2 to TRBJ2-4, with 9 bases aligning to TRBD2. The CDR3 region has the DNA TGTGCCAGCAGCTCCGCGGGGGGGCTAGCCAAAAACATTCAGTACTTC. Amino acids: CASSSAGGLAKNIQYF.